Below, one T cell receptor beta chain is given with its context. The antigen remains unidentified. These data are taken from a study of T cell repertoires in ileal Crohn's disease. Study summary: Operated complications were stricturing disease (roughly 61%) and penetrating disease (39%). Biopsies of the neoterminal ileum at postoperative colonoscopy form M6 samples. General study findings and limits: All patients with clonality above 26.8% had endoscopic recurrence. The median delay to postoperative endoscopy was around 7.1 months.

Time point: neoterminal ileum biopsy at postoperative endoscopy, about 6 months after surgery. Profiling relied on immunoSEQ multiplex PCR, and the TCRdb table lists in-frame clones only, not all of them. Of roughly 16,000 clones in the sample, around 70% were seen once. The CDR3 spans 14 residues. V lost 2 bases and J lost 6, with 14 bases in between. Per germline, CDR1 SGHRS and CDR2 YFSETQ. This clonotype originated in an adult with Crohn's disease. The specimen sequenced was ileal tissue. This rearrangement joins TRBV5-1 to TRBJ1-2, with a tentative D call TRBD1 (6 bases). The chain's CDR3 is CASSFAGAAHGYTF. CDR3 nucleotides: TGCGCCAGCAGCTTTGCAGGGGCTGCCCATGGCTACACCTTC. Full variable domain (outside the CDR3, taken from reference TRBV5-1 and TRBJ1-2): KAGVTQTPRYLIKTRGQQVTLSCSPISGHRSVSWYQQTPGQGLQFLFEYFSETQRNKGNFPGRFSGRQFSNSRSEMNVSTLELGDSALYLCASSFAGAAHGYTFGSGTRLTVV.